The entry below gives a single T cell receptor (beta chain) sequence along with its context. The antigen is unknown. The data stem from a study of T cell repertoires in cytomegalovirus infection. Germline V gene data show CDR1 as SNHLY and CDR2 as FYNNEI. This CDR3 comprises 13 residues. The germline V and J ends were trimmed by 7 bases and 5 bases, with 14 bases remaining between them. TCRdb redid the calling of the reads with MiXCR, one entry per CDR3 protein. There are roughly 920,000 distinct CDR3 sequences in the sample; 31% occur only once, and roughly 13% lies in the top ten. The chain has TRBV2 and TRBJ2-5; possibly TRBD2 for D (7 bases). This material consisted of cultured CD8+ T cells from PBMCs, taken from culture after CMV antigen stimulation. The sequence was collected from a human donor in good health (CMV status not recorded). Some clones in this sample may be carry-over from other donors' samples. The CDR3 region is CASNLPGGETQYF. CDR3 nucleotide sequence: TGTGCCAGCAATCTACCGGGGGGCGAGACCCAGTACTTC.